Presented here are 17 T cell receptor beta chains from one specimen sequenced in a study of T cell repertoires in ileal Crohn's disease. TCRdb keeps only in-frame clones here, not all; method: immunoSEQ multiplex PCR. Of 25,000 to 35,000 clones detected, about 81% appear once; the ten largest clones hold 5.5% to 6.5%. The sequenced sample was ileal tissue. Receptors were obtained from an adult with Crohn's disease.

This chain uses TRBV6-5 with TRBJ2-7; 7 nucleotides match TRBD1. Losses at the gene ends were 6 bases for V and 3 bases for J; bases not matched to a gene: 8. Germline loops: CDR1 MNHEY, CDR2 SVGAGI. This CDR3 is built from 14 residues. The CDR3 loop reads CASSRDSRGYEQYF. As DNA, the CDR3 is TGTGCCAGCAGCCGGGACAGTCGAGGCTACGAGCAGTACTTC.

The chain links TRBV4-1 to TRBJ2-7; TRBD2 matches 9 bases. The CDR3 runs 19 residues. Germline-derived CDR1 and CDR2 are MGHRA and YSYEKL. Trimming removed 0 bases from V and 7 bases from J; junction bases left unmatched: 19. In nucleotides, the CDR3 is TGCGCCAGCAGCCAAGATCCTAGCGGGACCGTCTACGAGCTCCGGGAGCAGTACTTC. Its translation is CASSQDPSGTVYELREQYF.

The chain is built from TRBV9 and TRBJ1-1; 11 bases map to TRBD1. Germline CDR1 reads SGDLS; CDR2 reads YYNGEE. The V and J ends lost 0 bases and 6 bases, in that order; junction bases with no gene match: 10. The CDR3 is 17 residues long. CDR3 protein: CASSVDRDRGNAAEAFF. The DNA of the CDR3 is TGTGCCAGCAGCGTAGACCGGGACAGGGGGAATGCCGCTGAAGCTTTCTTT.

The CDR3 bases are TGTGCCAGCAGCTTAGCGGGGGGGAGGGAGACCCAGTACTTC. It codes for CASSLAGGRETQYF. The chain has TRBV11-2 and TRBJ2-5, with TRBD2 matching 8 bases. The CDR3 runs to 14 residues. Germline V CDR1 and CDR2: SGHAT, FQNNGV. Trimming removed 1 base from V and 5 bases from J; junction bases left unmatched: 3.

This clone was counted a few times. J is TRBJ1-4 and V is TRBV10-3, with 9 bases that match TRBD1. Trimming took 10 bases from V and 8 from J; bases not matched to a gene: 8. Germline CDR1 ENHRY, CDR2 SYGVKD. CDR3 length equals 13 residues. The CDR3 DNA sequence: TGTGCCACCCGGGACAGGGCCCGGGAAAAACTGTTTTTT. Translating gives CATRDRAREKLFF.

The chain is built from TRBV7-2 and TRBJ2-1; tentatively, D is TRBD2 (5 bases). CDR1 and CDR2 from the germline V gene are SGHTA and FQGNSA. The V end was cut by 2 bases, the J end by 2 bases, with 10 bases between. CDR3 length equals 15 residues. The CDR3 nucleotides are TGTGCCAGCAGCTTACAGCTAGCAGCCTACAATGAGCAGTTCTTC. Translating it yields CASSLQLAAYNEQFF.

The chain links TRBV2 to TRBJ2-3; 9 bases are shared with TRBD1. V gave up 11 bases and J gave up 5 bases; unmatched junction bases: 8. CDR1 and CDR2 from the germline V gene are SNHLY and FYNNEI. CDR3 length: 13 amino acids. CDR3 in DNA: TGTGCCTGCCGACAGGGGGTGGGAGATACGCAGTATTTT. Its translation: CACRQGVGDTQYF. Supplemented by reference TRBV2 and TRBJ2-3, the full variable domain reads EPEVTQTPSHQVTQMGQEVILRCVPISNHLYFYWYRQILGQKVEFLVSFYNNEISEKSEIFDDQFSVERPDGSNFTLKIRSTKLEDSAMYFCACRQGVGDTQYFGPGTRLTVL.

V is TRBV7-8 and J is TRBJ1-3, with TRBD1 matching 7 bases. The CDR3 totals 17 residues. In germline, CDR1 is SGHVS, CDR2 FQNEAQ. Losses at the gene ends were 6 bases for V and 1 base for J; bases not matched to a gene: 12. CDR3 sequence: CASRPQPRGASGNTIYF. The CDR3 bases are TGTGCCAGCAGACCTCAACCCAGGGGGGCGTCTGGAAACACCATATATTTT.

This chain uses TRBV7-6 with TRBJ2-2; perhaps TRBD2 as D (5 bases). CDR1 and CDR2 from the germline V gene are SGHVS and FNYEAQ. Trimming cost V 7 bases and J 5 bases, with 23 bases left between them. The CDR3 spans 17 residues. In nucleotides, the CDR3 is TGTGCCAGCACCCCAAACGCGCGGGCACGGTATACCGGGGAGCTGTTTTTT. It is translated as CASTPNARARYTGELFF.

This clone was counted a few times. J is TRBJ1-1 and V is TRBV9; D is possibly TRBD1 (6 bases). In germline, CDR1 is SGDLS, CDR2 YYNGEE. V was pared by 4 bases and J by 0 bases, with 13 bases between. The CDR3 consists of 15 residues. CDR3 bases: TGTGCCAGCAGCCCGAGTACAGGGATGAACACTGAAGCTTTCTTT. This translates into CASSPSTGMNTEAFF.

The chain employs TRBV6-1 and TRBJ1-1, with D uncertain. The CDR3 length is 14 residues. The germline gives CDR1 MNHNS, CDR2 SASEGT. Deletions cut 2 bases from V and 11 bases from J, with 18 bases between. The CDR3 loop reads CASSERSTAPGAFF. CDR3 DNA: TGTGCCAGCAGTGAAAGGTCGACCGCTCCGGGGGCTTTCTTT.

The chain joins TRBV7-9 to TRBJ1-1, with no clear D. The germline V gene encodes CDR1 SEHNR and CDR2 FQNEAQ (reference sequence). V lost 5 bases to trimming and J lost 0 bases, with 4 bases between them. This CDR3 has 12 amino acids. DNA of the CDR3: TGTGCCAGCAGCGGCTTGAACACTGAAGCTTTCTTT. It codes for CASSGLNTEAFF.

The chain links TRBV29-1 to TRBJ1-1, with TRBD1 identical over 8 bases. The V gene's germline CDR1 is SQVTM and CDR2 ANQGSEA. V was clipped by 6 bases and J by 11 bases; unmatched bases: 14. The CDR3 has 13 amino acids. Written as DNA, the CDR3 is TGCAGCGTCCCCAGGACAGGGCGTCAAGGGGCTTTCTTT. Translating it yields CSVPRTGRQGAFF.

The rearrangement uses TRBV5-1 and TRBJ1-6; no clear D. Trimming stripped 5 bases from V and 9 bases from J, with 18 bases between. This CDR3 spans 15 amino acids. The germline CDR1 and CDR2 sequences are SGHRS and YFSETQ. CDR3 sequence (DNA): TGCGCCAGCAGACCGCCACGGGGTAAGTCTTCACCCCTCCACTTT. It yields the protein CASRPPRGKSSPLHF.

The V and J genes are TRBV5-1 and TRBJ2-5, with TRBD2 identical over 10 bases. V shed 0 bases and J 8 bases; nucleotides not matched to a gene: 7. The CDR3 covers 15 residues. Germline lookup yields CDR1 SGHRS and CDR2 YFSETQ. Here the CDR3 DNA reads TGCGCCAGCAGCTTGGATCTAGCGGGGGAGTTAACCCAGTACTTC. This codes for CASSLDLAGELTQYF.

The chain uses TRBV2 and TRBJ2-5; 12 bases map to TRBD1. The J call is in doubt because the DNA end fits TRBJ2-7 better. The germline V gene encodes CDR1 SNHLY and CDR2 FYNNEI. This CDR3 is 15 amino acids long. Here the CDR3 reads CASSLPGQGAHEQYF. In DNA, the CDR3 is TGTGCCAGCAGTCTTCCGGGACAGGGGGCTCACGAGCAGTACTTC.

CDR3 DNA: TGCGCCAGCAGCTTGGGTGTCCGGGTGGAAGGAAACACCATATATTTT. Its translation is CASSLGVRVEGNTIYF. The chain uses TRBV5-1 and TRBJ1-3, with D uncertain. This CDR3 spans 16 amino acids. The V and J ends lost 0 bases and 4 bases respectively, with 14 bases between them. Looked up from germline, CDR1 is SGHRS and CDR2 is YFSETQ.